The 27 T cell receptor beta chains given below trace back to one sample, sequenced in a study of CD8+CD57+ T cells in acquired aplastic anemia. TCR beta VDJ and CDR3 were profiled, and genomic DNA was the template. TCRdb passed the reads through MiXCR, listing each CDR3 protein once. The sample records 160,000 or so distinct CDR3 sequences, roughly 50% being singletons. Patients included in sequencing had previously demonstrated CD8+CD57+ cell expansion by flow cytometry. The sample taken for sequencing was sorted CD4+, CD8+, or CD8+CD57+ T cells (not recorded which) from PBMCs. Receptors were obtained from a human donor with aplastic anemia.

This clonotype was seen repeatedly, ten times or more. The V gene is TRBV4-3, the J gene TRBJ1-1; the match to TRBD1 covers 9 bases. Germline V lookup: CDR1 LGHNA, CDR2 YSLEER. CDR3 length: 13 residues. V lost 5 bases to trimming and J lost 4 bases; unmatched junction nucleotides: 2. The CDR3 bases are TGCGCCAGCAGCAGGGGACAGGGCACTGAAGCTTTCTTT. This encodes CASSRGQGTEAFF.

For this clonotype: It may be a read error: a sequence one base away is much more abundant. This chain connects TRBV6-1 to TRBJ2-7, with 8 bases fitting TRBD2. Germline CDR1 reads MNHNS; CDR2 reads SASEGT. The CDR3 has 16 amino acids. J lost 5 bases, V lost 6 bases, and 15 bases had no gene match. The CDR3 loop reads CASRTSRGGGSHEQYF. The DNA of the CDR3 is TGTGCCAGCAGAACGTCCCGAGGCGGGGGGTCCCACGAGCAGTACTTC.

The chain's CDR3 is CASSLFRDTQYF. DNA for the CDR3: TGTGCCAGCAGCTTATTCCGGGATACGCAGTATTTT. The V and J genes are TRBV7-8 and TRBJ2-3; D call uncertain. CDR1 SGHVS and CDR2 FQNEAQ come from the germline V gene. With 2 bases removed from V and 6 bases from J, the gap between germline ends came to 6 bases. The CDR3 has 12 amino acids.

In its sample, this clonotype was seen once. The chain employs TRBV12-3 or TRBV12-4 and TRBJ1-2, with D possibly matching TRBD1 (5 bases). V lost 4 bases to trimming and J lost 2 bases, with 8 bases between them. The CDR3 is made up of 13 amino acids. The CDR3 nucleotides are TGTGCCAGCAGTTGGAACAGGAACTATGGCTACACCTTC. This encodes CASSWNRNYGYTF.

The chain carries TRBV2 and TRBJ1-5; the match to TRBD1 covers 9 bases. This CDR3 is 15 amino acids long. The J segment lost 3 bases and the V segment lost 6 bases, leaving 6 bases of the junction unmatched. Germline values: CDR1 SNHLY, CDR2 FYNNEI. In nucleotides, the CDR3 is TGTGCCAGCAGGGGGGACAGGGTGAACAATCAGCCCCAGCATTTT. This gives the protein CASRGDRVNNQPQHF. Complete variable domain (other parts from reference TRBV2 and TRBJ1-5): EPEVTQTPSHQVTQMGQEVILRCVPISNHLYFYWYRQILGQKVEFLVSFYNNEISEKSEIFDDQFSVERPDGSNFTLKIRSTKLEDSAMYFCASRGDRVNNQPQHFGDGTRLSIL.

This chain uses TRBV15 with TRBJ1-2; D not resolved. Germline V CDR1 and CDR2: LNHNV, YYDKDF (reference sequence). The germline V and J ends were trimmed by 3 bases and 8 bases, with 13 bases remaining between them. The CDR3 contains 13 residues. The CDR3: CATSRADPSGYTF. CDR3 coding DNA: TGTGCCACCAGCAGGGCGGACCCCAGCGGCTACACCTTC.

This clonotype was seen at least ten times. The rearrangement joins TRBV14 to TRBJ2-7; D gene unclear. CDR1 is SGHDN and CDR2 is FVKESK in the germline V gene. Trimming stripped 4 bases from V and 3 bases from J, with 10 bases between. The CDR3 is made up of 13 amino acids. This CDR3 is CASSPEPFYEQYF. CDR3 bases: TGTGCCAGCAGCCCGGAACCGTTCTACGAGCAGTACTTC.

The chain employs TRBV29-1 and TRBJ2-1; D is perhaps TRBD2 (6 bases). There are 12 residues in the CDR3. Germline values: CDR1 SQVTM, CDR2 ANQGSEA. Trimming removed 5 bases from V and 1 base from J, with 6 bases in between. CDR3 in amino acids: CSVSGSYNEQFF. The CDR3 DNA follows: TGCAGCGTTAGCGGGTCCTACAATGAGCAGTTCTTC.

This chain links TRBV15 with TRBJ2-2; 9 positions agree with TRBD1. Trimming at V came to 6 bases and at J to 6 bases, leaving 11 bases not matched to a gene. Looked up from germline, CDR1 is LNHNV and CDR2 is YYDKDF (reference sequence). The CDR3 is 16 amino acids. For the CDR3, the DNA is TGTGCCACCAGGAGATGGGCACAGGGGGCCCCCGGGGAGCTGTTTTTT. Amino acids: CATRRWAQGAPGELFF.

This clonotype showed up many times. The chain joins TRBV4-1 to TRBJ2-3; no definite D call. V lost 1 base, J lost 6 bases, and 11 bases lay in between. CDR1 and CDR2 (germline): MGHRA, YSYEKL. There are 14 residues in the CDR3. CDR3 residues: CASSQGLALDTQYF. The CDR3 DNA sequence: TGCGCCAGCAGCCAAGGTTTAGCCTTGGATACGCAGTATTTT.

The CDR3 region has the DNA TGTGCCAGCAGCTTAGATCGGGGGGATGAGCAGTTCTTC. Protein: CASSLDRGDEQFF. The J gene is TRBJ2-1, the V gene TRBV11-2, with 7 positions matching TRBD2. Trimming cost V 0 bases and J 8 bases; bases outside gene matches: 1. Per the germline V gene, CDR1 is SGHAT and CDR2 is FQNNGV. This CDR3 spans 13 amino acids.

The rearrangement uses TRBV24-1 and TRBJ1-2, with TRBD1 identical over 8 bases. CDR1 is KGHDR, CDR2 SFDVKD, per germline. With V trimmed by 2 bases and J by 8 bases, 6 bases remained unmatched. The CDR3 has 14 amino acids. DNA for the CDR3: TGTGCCACCAGTGATTCGGACAGGGTGGTCGGCTACACCTTC. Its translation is CATSDSDRVVGYTF.

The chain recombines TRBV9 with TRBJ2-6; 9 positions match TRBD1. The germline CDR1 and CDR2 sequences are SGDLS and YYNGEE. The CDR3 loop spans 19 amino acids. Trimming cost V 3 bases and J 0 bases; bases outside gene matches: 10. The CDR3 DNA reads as TGTGCCAGCAGCGCTAGAGGACAGGGGATCAGCTCTGGGGCCAACGTCCTGACTTTC. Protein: CASSARGQGISSGANVLTF.

The CDR3, as DNA: TGTGCCAGCAGCTTAGATGGCGGACTAGCGGGGTACAATGAGCAGTTCTTC. Encoded protein: CASSLDGGLAGYNEQFF. The chain is built from TRBV11-2 and TRBJ2-1; 12 bases map to TRBD2. The CDR3 length is 17 residues. Germline lookup yields CDR1 SGHAT and CDR2 FQNNGV. V lost 0 bases and J lost 4; bases outside the gene matches: 4.

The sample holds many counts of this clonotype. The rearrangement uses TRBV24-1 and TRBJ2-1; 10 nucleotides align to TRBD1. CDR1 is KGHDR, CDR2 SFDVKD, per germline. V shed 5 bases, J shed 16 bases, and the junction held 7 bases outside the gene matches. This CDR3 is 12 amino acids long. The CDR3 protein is CATSGPGQGHFF. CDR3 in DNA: TGTGCCACCAGTGGCCCGGGACAGGGGCATTTCTTC.

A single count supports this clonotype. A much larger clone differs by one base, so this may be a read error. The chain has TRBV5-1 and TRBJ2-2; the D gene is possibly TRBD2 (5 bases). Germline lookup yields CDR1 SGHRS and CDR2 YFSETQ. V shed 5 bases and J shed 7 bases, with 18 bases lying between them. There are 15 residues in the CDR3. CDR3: CASRRFSVRHGELFF. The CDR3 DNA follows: TGCGCCAGCAGAAGATTTAGCGTTCGTCACGGGGAGCTGTTTTTT.

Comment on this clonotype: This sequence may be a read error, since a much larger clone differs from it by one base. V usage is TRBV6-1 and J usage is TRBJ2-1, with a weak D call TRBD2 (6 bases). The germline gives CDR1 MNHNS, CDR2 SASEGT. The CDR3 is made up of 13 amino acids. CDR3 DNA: TGTGCCAGCAGTACTAGCTCCTACAAGGAGCAGTTCTTC. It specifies CASSTSSYKEQFF.

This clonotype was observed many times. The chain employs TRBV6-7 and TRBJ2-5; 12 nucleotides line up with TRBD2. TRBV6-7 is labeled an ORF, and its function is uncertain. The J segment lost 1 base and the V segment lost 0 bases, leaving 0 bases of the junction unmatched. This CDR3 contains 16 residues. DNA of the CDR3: TGTGCCAGCAGTTACTCGACTAGCGGGAGCCAAGAGACCCAGTACTTC. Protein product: CASSYSTSGSQETQYF.

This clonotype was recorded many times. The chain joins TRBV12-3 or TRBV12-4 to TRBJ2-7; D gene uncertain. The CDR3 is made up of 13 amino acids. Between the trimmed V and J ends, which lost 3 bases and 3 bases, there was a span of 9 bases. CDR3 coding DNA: TGTGCCAGCAGTTTCCATCCCAGCTACGAGCAGTACTTC. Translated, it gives CASSFHPSYEQYF.

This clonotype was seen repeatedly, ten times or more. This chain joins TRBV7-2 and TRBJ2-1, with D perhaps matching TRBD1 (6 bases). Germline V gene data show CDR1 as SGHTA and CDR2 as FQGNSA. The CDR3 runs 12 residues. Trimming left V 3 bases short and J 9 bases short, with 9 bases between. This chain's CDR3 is CASSFVQGEQFF. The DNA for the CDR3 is TGTGCCAGCAGCTTCGTACAGGGTGAGCAGTTCTTC.

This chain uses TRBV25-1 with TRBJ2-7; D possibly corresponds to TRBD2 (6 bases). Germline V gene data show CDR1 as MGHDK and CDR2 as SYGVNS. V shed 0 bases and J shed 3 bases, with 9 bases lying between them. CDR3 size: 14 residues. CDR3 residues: CASSEYYGGYEQYF. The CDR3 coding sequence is TGTGCCAGCAGTGAATATTACGGGGGCTACGAGCAGTACTTC.

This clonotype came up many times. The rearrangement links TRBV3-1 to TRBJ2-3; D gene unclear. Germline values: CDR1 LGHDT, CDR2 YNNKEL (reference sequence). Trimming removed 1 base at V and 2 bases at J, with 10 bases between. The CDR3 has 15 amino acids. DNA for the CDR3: TGTGCCAGCAGCCAAGGCCCCCCATCCACAGATACGCAGTATTTT. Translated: CASSQGPPSTDTQYF.

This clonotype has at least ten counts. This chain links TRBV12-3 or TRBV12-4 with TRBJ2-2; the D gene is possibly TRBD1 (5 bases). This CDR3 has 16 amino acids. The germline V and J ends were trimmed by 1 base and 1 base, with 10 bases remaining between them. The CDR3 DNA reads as TGTGCCAGCAGTTTAGTTAGGCAGGGGAACACCGGGGAGCTGTTTTTT. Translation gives CASSLVRQGNTGELFF.

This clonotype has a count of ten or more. In DNA form, the CDR3 reads TGCAGTGCTAGAGATGGGCGGGGAAACTATGGCTACACCTTC. Its protein product is CSARDGRGNYGYTF. The chain is built from TRBV20-1 and TRBJ1-2; D not certain. The CDR3 covers 14 residues. Trimming removed 0 bases from V and 2 bases from J, with 10 bases in between. Germline V CDR1 and CDR2: DFQATT, SNEGSKA (reference sequence).

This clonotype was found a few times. The CDR3 loop is CASSLGGKGGYTF. The CDR3 nucleotides are TGTGCCAGCAGTTTGGGGGGCAAAGGTGGCTACACCTTC. J is TRBJ1-2 and V is TRBV27; D possibly corresponds to TRBD1 (6 bases). CDR1 is MNHEY and CDR2 is SMNVEV in the germline V gene (reference sequence). This CDR3 has 13 amino acids. Trimming pared 3 bases from V and 7 bases from J, leaving 12 bases between.

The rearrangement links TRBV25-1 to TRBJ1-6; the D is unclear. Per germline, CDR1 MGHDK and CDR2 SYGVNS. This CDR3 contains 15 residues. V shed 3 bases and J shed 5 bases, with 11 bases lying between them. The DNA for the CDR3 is TGTGCCAGCAGTGATGGCACGATCGATAATTCACCCCTCCACTTT. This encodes CASSDGTIDNSPLHF.

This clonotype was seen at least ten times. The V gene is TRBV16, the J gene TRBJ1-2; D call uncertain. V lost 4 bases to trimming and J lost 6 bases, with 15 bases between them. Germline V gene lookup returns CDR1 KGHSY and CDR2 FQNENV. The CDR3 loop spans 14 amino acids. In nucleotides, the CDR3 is TGTGCCAGCAGCCGTCTGGAGTTCGGCGATGGCTACACCTTC. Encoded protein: CASSRLEFGDGYTF.